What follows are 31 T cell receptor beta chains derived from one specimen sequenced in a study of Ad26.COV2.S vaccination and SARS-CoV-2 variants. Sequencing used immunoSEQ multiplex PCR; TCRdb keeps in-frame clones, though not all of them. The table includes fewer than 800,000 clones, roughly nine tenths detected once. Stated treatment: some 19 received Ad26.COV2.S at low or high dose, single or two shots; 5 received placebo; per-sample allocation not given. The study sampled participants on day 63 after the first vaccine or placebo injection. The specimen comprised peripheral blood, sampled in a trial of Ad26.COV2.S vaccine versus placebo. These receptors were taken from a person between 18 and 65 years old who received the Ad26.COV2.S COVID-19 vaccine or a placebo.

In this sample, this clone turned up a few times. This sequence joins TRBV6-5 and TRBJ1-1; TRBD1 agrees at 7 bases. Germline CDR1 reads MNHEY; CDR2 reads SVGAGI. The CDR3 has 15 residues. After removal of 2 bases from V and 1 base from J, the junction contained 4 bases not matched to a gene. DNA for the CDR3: TGTGCCAGCAGTTACGGACAGGTTACGAACACTGAAGCTTTCTTT. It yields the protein CASSYGQVTNTEAFF.

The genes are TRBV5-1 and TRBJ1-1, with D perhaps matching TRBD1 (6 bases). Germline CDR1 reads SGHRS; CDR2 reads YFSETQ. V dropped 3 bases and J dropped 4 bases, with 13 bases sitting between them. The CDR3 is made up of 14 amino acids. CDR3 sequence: CASSYGQTSTEAFF. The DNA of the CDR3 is TGCGCCAGCAGCTACGGACAGACGAGCACTGAAGCTTTCTTT.

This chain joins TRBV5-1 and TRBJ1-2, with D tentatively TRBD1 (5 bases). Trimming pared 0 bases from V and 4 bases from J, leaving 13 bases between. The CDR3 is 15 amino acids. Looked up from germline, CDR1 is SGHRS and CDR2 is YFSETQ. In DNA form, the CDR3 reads TGCGCCAGCAGCTTGGATAGCGGGACTGTCTATGGCTACACCTTC. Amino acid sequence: CASSLDSGTVYGYTF.

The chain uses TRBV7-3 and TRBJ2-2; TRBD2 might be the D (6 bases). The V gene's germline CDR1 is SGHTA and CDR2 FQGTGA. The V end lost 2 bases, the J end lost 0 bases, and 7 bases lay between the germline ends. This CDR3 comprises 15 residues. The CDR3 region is CASSLLAANTGELFF. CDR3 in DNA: TGTGCCAGCAGCTTATTAGCGGCGAACACCGGGGAGCTGTTTTTT. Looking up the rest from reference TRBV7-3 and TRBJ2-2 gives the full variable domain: GAGVSQTPSNKVTEKGKYVELRCDPISGHTALYWYRQSLGQGPEFLIYFQGTGAADDSGLPNDRFFAVRPEGSVSTLKIQRTERGDSAVYLCASSLLAANTGELFFGEGSRLTVL.

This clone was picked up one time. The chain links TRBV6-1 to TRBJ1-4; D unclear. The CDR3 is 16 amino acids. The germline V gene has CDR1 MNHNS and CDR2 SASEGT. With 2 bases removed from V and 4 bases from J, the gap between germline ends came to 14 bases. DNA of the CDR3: TGTGCCAGCAGTGAACAACACGGGGTTTATAATGAAAAACTGTTTTTT. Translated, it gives CASSEQHGVYNEKLFF.

This chain's CDR3 is CASSPSAGQETQYF. The CDR3 coding sequence is TGTGCCAGCTCACCTTCAGCGGGACAAGAGACCCAGTACTTC. V usage is TRBV18 and J usage is TRBJ2-5; 7 bases line up with TRBD2. The V gene's germline CDR1 is KGHSH and CDR2 LQKENI. The CDR3 runs to 14 residues. J was trimmed by 2 bases and V by 3 bases; bases with no gene match: 3.

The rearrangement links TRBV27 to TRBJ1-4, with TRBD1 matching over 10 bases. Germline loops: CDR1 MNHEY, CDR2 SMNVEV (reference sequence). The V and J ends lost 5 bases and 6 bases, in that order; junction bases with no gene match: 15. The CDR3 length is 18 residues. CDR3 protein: CASSLTGTGEAVDEKLFF. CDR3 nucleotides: TGTGCCAGCAGTCTCACCGGGACAGGGGAGGCCGTGGATGAAAAACTGTTTTTT.

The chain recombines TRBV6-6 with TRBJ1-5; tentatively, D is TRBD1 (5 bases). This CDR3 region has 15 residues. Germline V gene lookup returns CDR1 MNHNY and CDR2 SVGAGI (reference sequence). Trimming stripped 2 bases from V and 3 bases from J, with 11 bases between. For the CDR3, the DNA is TGTGCCAGCAGTTACAAAGGGGTGGACAATCAGCCCCAGCATTTT. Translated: CASSYKGVDNQPQHF.

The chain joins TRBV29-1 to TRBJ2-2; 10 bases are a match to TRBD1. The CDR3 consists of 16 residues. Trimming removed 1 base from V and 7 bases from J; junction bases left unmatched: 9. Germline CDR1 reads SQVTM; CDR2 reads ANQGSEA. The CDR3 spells CSVEVGGQGRDGELFF. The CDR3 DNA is TGCAGCGTTGAAGTTGGGGGACAGGGGAGGGACGGGGAGCTGTTTTTT.

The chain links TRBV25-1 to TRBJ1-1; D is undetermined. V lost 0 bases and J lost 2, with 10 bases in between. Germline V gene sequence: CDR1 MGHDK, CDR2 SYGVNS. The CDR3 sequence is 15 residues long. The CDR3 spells CASSEYWASNTEAFF. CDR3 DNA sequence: TGTGCCAGCAGTGAATATTGGGCCAGCAACACTGAAGCTTTCTTT.

CDR3 in amino acids: CASSPGTGGPNEQFF. The CDR3 nucleotides read TGTGCCAGTAGTCCAGGGACAGGGGGCCCCAATGAGCAGTTCTTC. V gene TRBV19 combines with J gene TRBJ2-1; 12 bases agree with TRBD1. This CDR3 has 15 residues. Germline CDR1 is LNHDA and CDR2 is SQIVND (reference sequence). J lost 6 bases, V lost 5 bases, and 5 bases had no gene match.

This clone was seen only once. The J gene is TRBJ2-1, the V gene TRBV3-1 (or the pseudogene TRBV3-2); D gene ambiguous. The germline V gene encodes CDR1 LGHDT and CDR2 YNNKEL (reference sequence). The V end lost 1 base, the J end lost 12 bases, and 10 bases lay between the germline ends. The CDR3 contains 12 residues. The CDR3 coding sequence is TGTGCCAGCAGCCAAGCCCCCTCAGGGCAGTTCTTC. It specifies CASSQAPSGQFF.

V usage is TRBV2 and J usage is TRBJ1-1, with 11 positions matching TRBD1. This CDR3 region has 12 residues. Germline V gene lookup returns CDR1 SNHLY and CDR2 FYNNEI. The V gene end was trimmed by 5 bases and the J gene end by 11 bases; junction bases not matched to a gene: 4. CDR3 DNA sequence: TGTGCCAGCAGTTCGGACAGGGGGCGGGCTTTCTTT. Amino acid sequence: CASSSDRGRAFF. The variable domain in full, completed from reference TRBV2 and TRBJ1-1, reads EPEVTQTPSHQVTQMGQEVILRCVPISNHLYFYWYRQILGQKVEFLVSFYNNEISEKSEIFDDQFSVERPDGSNFTLKIRSTKLEDSAMYFCASSSDRGRAFFGQGTRLTVV.

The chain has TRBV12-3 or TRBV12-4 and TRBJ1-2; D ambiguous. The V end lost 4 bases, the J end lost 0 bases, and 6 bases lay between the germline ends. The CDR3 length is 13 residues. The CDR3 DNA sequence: TGTGCCAGCAGTTATACAACTAACTATGGCTACACCTTC. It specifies CASSYTTNYGYTF.

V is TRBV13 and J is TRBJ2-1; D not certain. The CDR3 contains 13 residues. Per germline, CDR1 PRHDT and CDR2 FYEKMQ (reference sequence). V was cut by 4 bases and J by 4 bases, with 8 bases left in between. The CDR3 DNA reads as TGTGCCAGCAGCTCAGAGGATTACAATGAGCAGTTCTTC. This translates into CASSSEDYNEQFF. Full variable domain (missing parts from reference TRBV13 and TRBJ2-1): AAGVIQSPRHLIKEKRETATLKCYPIPRHDTVYWYQQGPGQDPQFLISFYEKMQSDKGSIPDRFSAQQFSDYHSELNMSSLELGDSALYFCASSSEDYNEQFFGPGTRLTVL.

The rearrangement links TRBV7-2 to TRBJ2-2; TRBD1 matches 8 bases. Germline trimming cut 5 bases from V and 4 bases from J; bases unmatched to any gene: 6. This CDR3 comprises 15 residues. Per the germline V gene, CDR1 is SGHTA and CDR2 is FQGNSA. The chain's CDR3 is CASSPPGTGTGELFF. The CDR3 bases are TGTGCCAGCAGCCCGCCCGGGACAGGCACCGGGGAGCTGTTTTTT.

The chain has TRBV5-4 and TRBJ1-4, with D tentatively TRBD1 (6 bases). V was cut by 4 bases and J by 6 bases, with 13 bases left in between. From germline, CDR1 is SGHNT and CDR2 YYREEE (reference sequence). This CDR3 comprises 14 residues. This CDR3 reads CASSPGGGDEKLFF. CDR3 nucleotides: TGTGCCAGCAGCCCGGGAGGGGGGGATGAAAAACTGTTTTTT.

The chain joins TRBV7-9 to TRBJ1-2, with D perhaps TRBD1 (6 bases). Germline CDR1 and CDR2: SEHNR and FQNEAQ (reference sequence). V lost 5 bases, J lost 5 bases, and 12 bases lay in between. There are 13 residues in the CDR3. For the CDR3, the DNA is TGTGCCAGCAGCCCCGGGACAATGTATGGCTACACCTTC. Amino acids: CASSPGTMYGYTF. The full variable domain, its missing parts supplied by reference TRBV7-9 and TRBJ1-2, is DTGVSQNPRHKITKRGQNVTFRCDPISEHNRLYWYRQTLGQGPEFLTYFQNEAQLEKSRLLSDRFSAERPKGSFSTLEIQRTEQGDSAMYLCASSPGTMYGYTFGSGTRLTVV.

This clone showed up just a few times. CDR3 sequence (DNA): TGTGCCAGCAGCCTGCTACAGGGCGCAGCCCAGCATTTT. Translating it yields CASSLLQGAAQHF. The chain couples TRBV27 to TRBJ1-5; TRBD1 might be the D (6 bases). The CDR3 totals 13 residues. Trimming took 6 bases from V and 11 from J, leaving 17 bases between them. Germline CDR1 reads MNHEY; CDR2 reads SMNVEV (reference sequence).

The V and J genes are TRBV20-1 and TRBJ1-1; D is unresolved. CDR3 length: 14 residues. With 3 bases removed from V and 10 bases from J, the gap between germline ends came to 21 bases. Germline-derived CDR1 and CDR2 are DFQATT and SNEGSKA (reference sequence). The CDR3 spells CSASETQYNIGAFF. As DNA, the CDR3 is TGCAGTGCTAGTGAAACACAGTATAATATAGGAGCTTTCTTT.

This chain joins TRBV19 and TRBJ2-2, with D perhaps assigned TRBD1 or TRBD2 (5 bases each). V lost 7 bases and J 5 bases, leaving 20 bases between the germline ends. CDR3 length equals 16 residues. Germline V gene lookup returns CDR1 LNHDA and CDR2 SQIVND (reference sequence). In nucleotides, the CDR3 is TGTGCCAGTACCATAGGGGATGGGGGATGGACCGGGGAGCTGTTTTTT. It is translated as CASTIGDGGWTGELFF.

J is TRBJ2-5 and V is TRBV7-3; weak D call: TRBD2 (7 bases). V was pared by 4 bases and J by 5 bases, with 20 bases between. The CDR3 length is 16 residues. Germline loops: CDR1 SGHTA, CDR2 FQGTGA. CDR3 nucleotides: TGTGCCAGCAGCTCCAACAGGGAGGGTCAATGGGAGACCCAGTACTTC. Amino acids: CASSSNREGQWETQYF. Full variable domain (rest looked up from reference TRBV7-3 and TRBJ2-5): GAGVSQTPSNKVTEKGKYVELRCDPISGHTALYWYRQSLGQGPEFLIYFQGTGAADDSGLPNDRFFAVRPEGSVSTLKIQRTERGDSAVYLCASSSNREGQWETQYFGPGTRLLVL.

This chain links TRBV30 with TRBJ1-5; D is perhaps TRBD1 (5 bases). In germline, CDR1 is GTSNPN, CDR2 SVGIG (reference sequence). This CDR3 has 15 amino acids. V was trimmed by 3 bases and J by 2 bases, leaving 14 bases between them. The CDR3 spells CAWSQIGQGNQPQHF. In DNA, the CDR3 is TGTGCCTGGAGCCAAATAGGACAAGGCAATCAGCCCCAGCATTTT.

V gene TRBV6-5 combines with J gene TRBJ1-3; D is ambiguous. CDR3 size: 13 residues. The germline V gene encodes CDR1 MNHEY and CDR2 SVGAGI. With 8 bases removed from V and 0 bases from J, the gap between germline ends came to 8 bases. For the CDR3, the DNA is TGTGCCAGCCGAGGGCTCTCTGGAAACACCATATATTTT. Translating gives CASRGLSGNTIYF.

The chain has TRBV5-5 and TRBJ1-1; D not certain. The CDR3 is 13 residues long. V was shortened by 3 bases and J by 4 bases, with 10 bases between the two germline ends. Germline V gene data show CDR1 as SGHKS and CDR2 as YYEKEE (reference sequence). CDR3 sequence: CASSSPGSTEAFF. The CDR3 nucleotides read TGTGCCAGCAGCTCCCCCGGGAGCACTGAAGCTTTCTTT. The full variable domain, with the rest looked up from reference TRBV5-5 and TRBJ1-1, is DAGVTQSPTHLIKTRGQQVTLRCSPISGHKSVSWYQQVLGQGPQFIFQYYEKEERGRGNFPDRFSARQFPNYSSELNVNALLLGDSALYLCASSSPGSTEAFFGQGTRLTVV.

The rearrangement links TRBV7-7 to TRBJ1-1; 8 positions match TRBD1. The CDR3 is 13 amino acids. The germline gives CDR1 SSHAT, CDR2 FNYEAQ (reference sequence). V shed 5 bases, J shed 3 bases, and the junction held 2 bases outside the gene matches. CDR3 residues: CASSKDRDTEAFF. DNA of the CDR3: TGTGCCAGCAGCAAGGACAGGGACACTGAAGCTTTCTTT.

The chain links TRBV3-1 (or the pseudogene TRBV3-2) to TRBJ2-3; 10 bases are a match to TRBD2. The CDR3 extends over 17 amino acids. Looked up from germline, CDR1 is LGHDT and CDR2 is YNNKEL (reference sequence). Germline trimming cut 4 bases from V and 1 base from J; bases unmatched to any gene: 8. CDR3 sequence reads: CASSLAGGLPRTDTQYF. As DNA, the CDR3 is TGTGCCAGCAGCCTAGCGGGAGGACTTCCACGCACAGATACGCAGTATTTT.

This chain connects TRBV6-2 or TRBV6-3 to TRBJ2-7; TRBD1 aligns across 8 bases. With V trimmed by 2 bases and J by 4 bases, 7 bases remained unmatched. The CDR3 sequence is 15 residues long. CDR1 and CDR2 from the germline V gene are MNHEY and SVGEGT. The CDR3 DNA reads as TGTGCCAGCAGTTACCTAGACAGGGGATTTTACGAGCAGTACTTC. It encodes CASSYLDRGFYEQYF.

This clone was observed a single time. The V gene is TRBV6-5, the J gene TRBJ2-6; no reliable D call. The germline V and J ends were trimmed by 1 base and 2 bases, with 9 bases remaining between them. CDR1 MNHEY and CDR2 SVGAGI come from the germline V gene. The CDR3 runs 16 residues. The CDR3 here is CASSYLGSAGANVLTF. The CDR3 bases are TGTGCCAGCAGTTACTTGGGTTCTGCTGGGGCCAACGTCCTGACTTTC.

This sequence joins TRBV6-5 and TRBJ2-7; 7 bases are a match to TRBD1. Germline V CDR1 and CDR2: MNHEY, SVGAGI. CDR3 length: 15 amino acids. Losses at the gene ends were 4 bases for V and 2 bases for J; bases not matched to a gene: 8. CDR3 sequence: CASSSARDRAYEQYF. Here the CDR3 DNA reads TGTGCCAGCAGTTCCGCCCGGGACAGAGCCTACGAGCAGTACTTC.

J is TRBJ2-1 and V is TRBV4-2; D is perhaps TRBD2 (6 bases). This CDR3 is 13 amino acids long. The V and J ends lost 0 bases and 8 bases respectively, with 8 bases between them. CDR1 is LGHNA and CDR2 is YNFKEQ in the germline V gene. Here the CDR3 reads CASSQDRDYEQFF. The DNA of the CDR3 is TGTGCCAGCAGCCAAGACCGGGACTATGAGCAGTTCTTC.